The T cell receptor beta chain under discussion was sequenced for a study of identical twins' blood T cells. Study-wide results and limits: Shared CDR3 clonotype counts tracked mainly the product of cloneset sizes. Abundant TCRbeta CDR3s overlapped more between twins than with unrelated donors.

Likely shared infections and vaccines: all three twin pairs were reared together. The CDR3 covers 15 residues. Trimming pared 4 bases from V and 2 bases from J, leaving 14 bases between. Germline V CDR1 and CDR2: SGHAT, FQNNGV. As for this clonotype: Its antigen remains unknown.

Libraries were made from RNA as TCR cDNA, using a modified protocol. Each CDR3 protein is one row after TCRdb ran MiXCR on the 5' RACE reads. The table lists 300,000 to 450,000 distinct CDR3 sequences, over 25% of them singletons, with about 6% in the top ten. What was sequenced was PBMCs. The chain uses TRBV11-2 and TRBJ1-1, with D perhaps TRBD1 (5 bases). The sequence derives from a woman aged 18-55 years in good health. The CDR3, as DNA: TGTGCCAGCAGCTCAACGGGGCAAGCCAACACTGAAGCTTTCTTT. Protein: CASSSTGQANTEAFF.